This T cell receptor (beta chain) appears in the sequencing data of a study of T cells in localized non-small cell lung cancer. Study-level results: It was uninvolved adjacent lung that showed the highest T cell clonality, exceeding tumor. Turning up in adjacent lung were a median around 60 of the top 100 tumor clones. Sequence data derive from only one tumor region, so heterogeneity remains possible.

With 3 bases clipped from V and 2 bases from J, the junction kept 8 bases outside the gene matches. This CDR3 region has 16 residues. Germline V gene sequence: CDR1 MNHNS, CDR2 SASEGT. The table came from immunoSEQ multiplex PCR; TCRdb's copy has only in-frame clones and leaves some out. Here the sample spans about 27,000 clones, 75% to 90% being singletons. The table lists this clone with a count of one. The target antigen is unknown. This receptor was obtained from a female donor of 60 years or more with stage II squamous cell lung carcinoma. The specimen was peripheral blood, collected before any cancer treatment. The chain recombines TRBV6-1 with TRBJ2-3; 7 nucleotides align to TRBD1. The CDR3 spells CASSDRGQDLTDTQYF. CDR3 in DNA: TGTGCCAGCAGTGATCGCGGACAGGACCTCACAGATACGCAGTATTTT.